The sequence of this T cell receptor beta chain was determined in a study of blood T cells in healthy people across ages. Findings and caveats of the study: Diversity was estimated from one million T cells, and these estimates were considered underestimates.

In its sample, this clonotype was seen a few times. Its specificity is unknown. Next came a second PCR, run for about 6 to 12 cycles, which used a sample-barcoded 5' primer along with a J-beta primer mix. Via MiXCR, TCRdb re-called the 5' RACE reads, giving one row per CDR3 protein. The sample carries roughly 560,000 distinct CDR3 sequences, 24% recorded once. The CDR3 length is 17 residues. Germline V CDR1 and CDR2: LGHNA, YSLEER. V lost 6 bases and J lost 5; bases outside the gene matches: 15. Caucasian, healthy and from Russia, the donors were aged between about 6 and 90. The same specimen was also included in a second study, on T cells of mothers and their children.

This rearrangement joins TRBV4-3 to TRBJ2-2; 7 bases fit TRBD1. This receptor was taken from a boy between 10 and 17 years old in good health. Input material: blood. This CDR3 is CASRIDRAGERTGELFF. For the CDR3, the DNA is TGCGCCAGCAGGATCGACAGGGCAGGAGAGCGGACCGGGGAGCTGTTTTTT.